This record concerns one TCR beta chain sequence. In the authors' methods: Amplification of reference gene primers was used by the study to estimate nucleated cell counts. TCRdb keeps only in-frame clones here, not all; method: immunoSEQ multiplex PCR. V, J and clone size are taken as reported in that table, and D and trimming were inferred from the DNA itself. The repertoire holds fewer than 120,000 clones, 75% to 80% seen once, with under 20% in the top ten. Per germline, CDR1 SGHVS and CDR2 FNYEAQ. Trimming took 3 bases from V and 1 from J; bases not matched to a gene: 3. The CDR3 length is 15 residues. This entry is derived from a study of blood T cell repertoires in COVID-19. Overall study context: T cells, B-cell-depleted T cells, or PBMCs provided the cDNA or gDNA that served as material.

V is TRBV7-6 and J is TRBJ1-5; 7 positions match TRBD1. This clonotype was obtained from a woman older than 75 with active or convalescent COVID-19. Sequencing was carried out using peripheral blood. The CDR3: CASSLGRGSNQPQHF. DNA of the CDR3: TGTGCCAGCAGCTTGGGCAGGGGGAGCAATCAGCCCCAGCATTTT.